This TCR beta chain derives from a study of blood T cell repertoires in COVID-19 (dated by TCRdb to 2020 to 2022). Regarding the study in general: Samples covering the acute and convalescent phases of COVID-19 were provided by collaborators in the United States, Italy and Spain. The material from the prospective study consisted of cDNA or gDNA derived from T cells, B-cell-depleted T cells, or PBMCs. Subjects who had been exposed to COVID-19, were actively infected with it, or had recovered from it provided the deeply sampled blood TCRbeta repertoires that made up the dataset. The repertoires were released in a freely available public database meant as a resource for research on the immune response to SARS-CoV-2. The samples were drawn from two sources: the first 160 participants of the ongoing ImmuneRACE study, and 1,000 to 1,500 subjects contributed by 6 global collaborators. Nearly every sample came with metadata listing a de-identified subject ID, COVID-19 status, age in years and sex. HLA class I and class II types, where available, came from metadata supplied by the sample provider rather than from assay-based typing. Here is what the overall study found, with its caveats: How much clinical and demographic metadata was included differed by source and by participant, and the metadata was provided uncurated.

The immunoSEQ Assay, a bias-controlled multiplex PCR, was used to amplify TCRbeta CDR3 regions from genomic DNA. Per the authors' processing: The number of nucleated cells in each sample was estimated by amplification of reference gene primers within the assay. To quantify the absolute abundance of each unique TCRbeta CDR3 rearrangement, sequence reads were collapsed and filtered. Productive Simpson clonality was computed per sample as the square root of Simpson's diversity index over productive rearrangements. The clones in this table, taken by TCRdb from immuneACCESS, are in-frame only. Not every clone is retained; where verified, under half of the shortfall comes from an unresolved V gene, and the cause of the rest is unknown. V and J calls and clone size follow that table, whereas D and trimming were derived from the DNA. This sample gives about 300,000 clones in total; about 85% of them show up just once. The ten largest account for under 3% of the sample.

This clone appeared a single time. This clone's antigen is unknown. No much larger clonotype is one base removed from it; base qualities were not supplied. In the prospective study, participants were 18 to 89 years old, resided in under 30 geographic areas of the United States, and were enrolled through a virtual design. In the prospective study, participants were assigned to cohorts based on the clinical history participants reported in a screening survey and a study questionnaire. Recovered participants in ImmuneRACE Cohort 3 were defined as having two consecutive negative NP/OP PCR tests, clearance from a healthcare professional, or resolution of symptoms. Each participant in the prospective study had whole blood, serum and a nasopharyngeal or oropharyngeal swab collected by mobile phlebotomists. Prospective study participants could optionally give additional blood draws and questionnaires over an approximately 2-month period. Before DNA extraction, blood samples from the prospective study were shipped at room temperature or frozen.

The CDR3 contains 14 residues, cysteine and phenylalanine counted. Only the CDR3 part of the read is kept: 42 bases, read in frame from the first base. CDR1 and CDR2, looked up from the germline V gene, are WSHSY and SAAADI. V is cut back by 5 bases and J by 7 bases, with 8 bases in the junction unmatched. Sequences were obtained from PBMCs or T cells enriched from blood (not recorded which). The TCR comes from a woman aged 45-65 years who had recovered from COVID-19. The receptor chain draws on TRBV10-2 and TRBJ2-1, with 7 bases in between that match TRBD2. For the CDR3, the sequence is CASSPSGGPNEQFF. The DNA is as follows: TGCGCCAGCAGTCCTAGCGGAGGGCCTAATGAGCAGTTCTTC.